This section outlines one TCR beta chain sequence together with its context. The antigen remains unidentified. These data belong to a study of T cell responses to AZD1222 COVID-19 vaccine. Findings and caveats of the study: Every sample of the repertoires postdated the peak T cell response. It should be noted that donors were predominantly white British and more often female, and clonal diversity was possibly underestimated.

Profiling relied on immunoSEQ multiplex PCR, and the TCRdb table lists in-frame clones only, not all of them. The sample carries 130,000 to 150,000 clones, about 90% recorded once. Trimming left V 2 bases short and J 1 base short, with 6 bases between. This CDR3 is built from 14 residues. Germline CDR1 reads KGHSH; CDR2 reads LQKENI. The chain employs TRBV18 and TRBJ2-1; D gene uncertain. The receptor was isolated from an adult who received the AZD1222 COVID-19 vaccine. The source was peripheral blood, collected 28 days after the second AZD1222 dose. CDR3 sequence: CASSPTESYNEQFF. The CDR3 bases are TGTGCCAGCTCACCAACAGAATCCTACAATGAGCAGTTCTTC.